This entry lists 21 T cell receptor beta chains sequenced from one sample in a study of T cell changes during pregnancy in multiple sclerosis. Sequenced by immunoSEQ multiplex PCR; TCRdb stores in-frame clones only, minus some. The sample consists of more than 25,000 clones, about 92% of them appearing once. Here the sequenced sample was peripheral blood, taken in the first trimester of pregnancy. The source of these receptors is a female donor in good health, enrolled as a control in a pregnancy study.

The V gene is TRBV6-5, the J gene TRBJ2-2; D is possibly TRBD1 (6 bases). Germline CDR1 reads MNHEY; CDR2 reads SVGAGI. Trimming took 4 bases from V and 4 from J, leaving 13 bases between them. The CDR3 is 15 amino acids. CDR3 loop: CASSSPGQSTGELFF. Here the CDR3 DNA reads TGTGCCAGCAGTTCCCCTGGACAGTCCACCGGGGAGCTGTTTTTT.

The V and J genes are TRBV30 and TRBJ1-2; D is undetermined. The V gene lost 2 bases and the J gene lost 3 bases, with 10 bases spanning the gap. The CDR3 is made up of 13 amino acids. Germline V CDR1 and CDR2: GTSNPN, SVGIG (reference sequence). The CDR3 is CAWSRSGDYGYTF. The CDR3 DNA is TGTGCCTGGAGTAGGTCCGGGGACTATGGCTACACCTTC.

This chain uses TRBV5-8 with TRBJ2-7; D call uncertain. This CDR3 comprises 12 residues. Germline-derived CDR1 and CDR2 are SGHTS and YDEGEE. Trimming stripped 2 bases from V and 3 bases from J, with 6 bases between. The CDR3: CASSFVSYEQYF. CDR3 nucleotide sequence: TGTGCCAGCAGCTTTGTCAGCTACGAGCAGTACTTC.

This clone occurred once. V usage is TRBV5-4 and J usage is TRBJ2-2; 9 bases are shared with TRBD2. This CDR3 has 14 amino acids. Looked up from germline, CDR1 is SGHNT and CDR2 is YYREEE (reference sequence). With V trimmed by 2 bases and J by 5 bases, 1 base remained unmatched. CDR3 region: CASSFLAGTGELFF. In DNA form, the CDR3 reads TGTGCCAGCAGCTTCCTAGCGGGAACCGGGGAGCTGTTTTTT.

This clone is a singleton in its sample. The J gene is TRBJ2-7, the V gene TRBV4-3, with D maybe TRBD2 (5 bases). This CDR3 is 16 amino acids long. Germline V gives CDR1 LGHNA, CDR2 YSLEER. V dropped 2 bases and J dropped 0 bases, with 14 bases sitting between them. In DNA, the CDR3 is TGCGCCAGCAGCCAATCCGAGGACGGGGACTCCTACGAGCAGTACTTC. Encoded protein: CASSQSEDGDSYEQYF.

The chain couples TRBV6-5 to TRBJ2-1; 7 bases are shared with TRBD1. The germline V gene has CDR1 MNHEY and CDR2 SVGAGI. V dropped 4 bases and J dropped 7; count of bases not matched to a gene: 4. This CDR3 has 13 amino acids. The CDR3 sequence is CASSWDSHNEQFF. DNA for the CDR3: TGTGCCAGCAGTTGGGACAGTCATAATGAGCAGTTCTTC.

J is TRBJ1-1 and V is TRBV5-1; possible D gene TRBD1, 6 bases. Germline assignment: CDR1 SGHRS and CDR2 YFSETQ. The CDR3 has 13 residues. V dropped 6 bases and J dropped 5 bases, with 14 bases sitting between them. Written as DNA, the CDR3 is TGCGCCAGCACCATTGGGGGGGCGACTGAAGCTTTCTTT. Translation: CASTIGGATEAFF.

The V and J genes are TRBV29-1 and TRBJ1-1; D is uncertain. V was pared by 3 bases and J by 1 base, with 9 bases between. This CDR3 has 13 amino acids. Germline V gene lookup returns CDR1 SQVTM and CDR2 ANQGSEA. The CDR3, as DNA: TGCAGCGTTGATACGGGGAAGAACACTGAAGCTTTCTTT. The encoded protein is CSVDTGKNTEAFF. Full variable domain (missing parts from reference TRBV29-1 and TRBJ1-1): SAVISQKPSRDICQRGTSLTIQCQVDSQVTMMFWYRQQPGQSLTLIATANQGSEATYESGFVIDKFPISRPNLTFSTLTVSNMSPEDSSIYLCSVDTGKNTEAFFGQGTRLTVV.

The chain recombines TRBV4-1 with TRBJ2-7; tentatively, D is TRBD1 (6 bases). CDR3 length: 16 residues. Germline CDR1 reads MGHRA; CDR2 reads YSYEKL. Trimming took 0 bases from V and 2 from J, leaving 14 bases between them. CDR3 DNA: TGCGCCAGCAGCCAAGATTTAGGGGGAACTCCCTACGAGCAGTACTTC. Its translation: CASSQDLGGTPYEQYF.

The rearrangement joins TRBV27 to TRBJ1-4; 9 nucleotides align to TRBD1. The V gene end was trimmed by 8 bases and the J gene end by 5 bases; junction bases not matched to a gene: 6. This CDR3 region has 14 residues. Germline CDR1 reads MNHEY; CDR2 reads SMNVEV (reference sequence). The CDR3 is CASANRGQNEKLFF. As DNA, the CDR3 is TGTGCCAGCGCAAACAGGGGGCAAAATGAAAAACTGTTTTTT.

A few counts support this clone. The J gene is TRBJ1-1, the V gene TRBV19, with 8 bases fitting TRBD1. V lost 4 bases and J lost 4; bases outside the gene matches: 5. Germline V lookup: CDR1 LNHDA, CDR2 SQIVND (reference sequence). This CDR3 has 14 residues. The CDR3 DNA sequence: TGTGCCAGTAGTACCCAGGGGGCGCGCACTGAAGCTTTCTTT. This codes for CASSTQGARTEAFF.

This clone came up once. CDR3 loop: CASRTAKYSNQPQHF. In nucleotides, the CDR3 is TGTGCCAGTAGGACAGCCAAATATAGCAATCAGCCCCAGCATTTT. The chain is built from TRBV19 and TRBJ1-5; possible D gene TRBD1, 5 bases. The germline CDR1 and CDR2 sequences are LNHDA and SQIVND (reference sequence). This CDR3 is built from 15 residues. Trimming shortened V by 6 bases and J by 0 bases, and 12 bases separated the two germline ends.

V usage is TRBV19 and J usage is TRBJ1-4; no definite D call. The CDR3 contains 18 residues. Trimming took 0 bases from V and 0 from J, leaving 14 bases between them. Per germline, CDR1 LNHDA and CDR2 SQIVND (reference sequence). The CDR3 region is CASSIDLLRPSTNEKLFF. CDR3 DNA sequence: TGTGCCAGTAGTATAGATCTATTGAGGCCGTCAACTAATGAAAAACTGTTTTTT. The variable domain in full, with the rest retrieved from reference TRBV19 and TRBJ1-4, is DGGITQSPKYLFRKEGQNVTLSCEQNLNHDAMYWYRQDPGQGLRLIYYSQIVNDFQKGDIAEGYSVSREKKESFPLTVTSAQKNPTAFYLCASSIDLLRPSTNEKLFFGSGTQLSVL.

This chain links TRBV6-6 with TRBJ1-5; the match to TRBD1 covers 9 bases. The CDR3 extends over 16 amino acids. V lost 5 bases and J lost 2; bases outside the gene matches: 7. Germline assignment: CDR1 MNHNY and CDR2 SVGAGI (reference sequence). In DNA form, the CDR3 reads TGTGCCAGCAGTACGGGACAGGGTAACGGCAATCAGCCCCAGCATTTT. Translation gives CASSTGQGNGNQPQHF.

This sequence joins TRBV6-6 and TRBJ2-3, with D unclear. CDR3 size: 14 residues. Trimming stripped 8 bases from V and 6 bases from J, with 18 bases between. Germline V gene sequence: CDR1 MNHNY, CDR2 SVGAGI (reference sequence). This CDR3 is CASEFKASVDTQYF. The CDR3 bases are TGTGCCAGCGAGTTTAAGGCTAGTGTGGATACGCAGTATTTT.

J is TRBJ2-7 and V is TRBV4-2, with 7 nucleotides matching TRBD1. Germline assignment: CDR1 LGHNA and CDR2 YNFKEQ. The CDR3 spans 16 residues. Germline trimming cut 0 bases from V and 1 base from J; bases unmatched to any gene: 6. CDR3 amino acids: CASSQDETGQSYEQYF. The DNA of the CDR3 is TGTGCCAGCAGCCAAGATGAGACAGGGCAGTCCTACGAGCAGTACTTC.

Written as DNA, the CDR3 is TGTGCCAGCAGCGGGGGGGGCATCCACTATAATTCACCCCTCCACTTT. It codes for CASSGGGIHYNSPLHF. The chain carries TRBV5-4 and TRBJ1-6; TRBD1 is a possible D gene (6 bases). The CDR3 is made up of 16 amino acids. CDR1 and CDR2 (germline): SGHNT, YYREEE (reference sequence). Trimming removed 4 bases from V and 3 bases from J, with 14 bases in between.

This chain links TRBV2 with TRBJ2-5, with D tentatively TRBD2 (6 bases). Trimming removed 8 bases at V and 5 bases at J, with 9 bases between. CDR1 SNHLY and CDR2 FYNNEI come from the germline V gene. This CDR3 is 11 amino acids long. The CDR3 loop reads CASAGLETQYF. The DNA for the CDR3 is TGTGCCAGCGCGGGACTGGAGACCCAGTACTTC.

This clone was recorded only once. V and J are TRBV19 and TRBJ1-5; D is undetermined. The V and J ends lost 7 bases and 7 bases respectively, with 11 bases between them. CDR1 is LNHDA and CDR2 is SQIVND in the germline V gene (reference sequence). The CDR3 length is 12 residues. The CDR3 loop is CASNERLQPQHF. The CDR3 nucleotides read TGTGCCAGTAATGAGCGCTTACAGCCCCAGCATTTT.

The chain has TRBV27 and TRBJ2-5; 9 bases agree with TRBD2. The J call may be incorrect, as the DNA end agrees better with TRBJ2-7. Germline lookup yields CDR1 MNHEY and CDR2 SMNVEV (reference sequence). The CDR3 contains 14 residues. In DNA form, the CDR3 reads TGTGCCAGCAGATCTAGCGGGAACCCCTACGAGCAGTACTTC. Translating it yields CASRSSGNPYEQYF.

The rearrangement joins TRBV5-5 to TRBJ2-1; D perhaps matches TRBD2 (6 bases). This CDR3 spans 15 amino acids. The V gene's germline CDR1 is SGHKS and CDR2 YYEKEE (reference sequence). The V gene lost 4 bases and the J gene lost 13 bases, with 24 bases spanning the gap. The CDR3 DNA reads as TGTGCCAGCAGCCCAGGGAGCGCCACGGGGGAAAAACAGTTCTTC. Translation gives CASSPGSATGEKQFF.